Relative to its sample, the clone carrying this TCR beta chain is medium-sized. Antigen unknown. Genes here carry mouse names. The read terminates 4 residues before the CDR3 end, so the remaining end is supplied by the germline J gene. The source of the sample is a study of CD8+ T cells in alopecia areata. Study information: Female C3H/HeJ mice aged roughly 7-10 weeks received skin from spontaneously alopecic C3H/HeJ graft donors aged roughly 6-12 months. Notes on the study in general: Clonality in lesional scalp, especially alopecia totalis/universalis, exceeded that of normal scalp.

The CDR3 consists of 14 residues. The germline gives CDR1 GKSSPN, CDR2 SITVG. Time point specified: mouse skin 3 weeks after grafting. In recipient mice, skin was biopsied at grafting and again 3 and 6 weeks later. Extraction of RNA preceded its reverse transcription into cDNA, which served as the sequencing template. Assay: immunoSEQ multiplex PCR; the TCRdb copy retains only in-frame clones and omits some. This repertoire holds approximately 2,100 clones, and none appear only once. The chain carries TRBV31 and TRBJ2-1, with D possibly matching TRBD2 (5 bases). The clonotype originates from a C3H/HeJ mouse with alopecia areata. The mouse line has the MHC haplotype H2-k. Here the sequenced sample was skin, taken at week 3. This CDR3 reads CAWSLETVLAEQFF. The CDR3 DNA, read in part, is TGTGCCTGGAGTCTAGAGACTGTCTTGGCT.